This T cell receptor beta chain was identified during a study of blood T cell repertoires in COVID-19. At the level of the study: Donors in the United States, Italy and Spain gave samples during acute or convalescent COVID-19. PBMCs, B-cell-depleted T cells, or T cells were the source of the cDNA or gDNA that made up the material.

Germline CDR1 is SGDLS and CDR2 is YYNGEE. Trimming stripped 3 bases from V and 0 bases from J, with 13 bases between. CDR3 length: 15 amino acids. Per the authors' pipeline: Estimation of nucleated cell counts was performed using reference gene primer amplification. Measured with immunoSEQ multiplex PCR; TCRdb has only the in-frame clones, and not every one. V and J calls and clone size are those listed in that table; D and trimming were worked out from the DNA. The sample holds 180,000 or so clones; roughly 88% are singletons and the top ten take roughly 9.8%. The sequencing input was peripheral blood. The TCR was taken from a human donor with active or convalescent COVID-19. The donor label of this sample is uncertain. The chain joins TRBV9 to TRBJ2-7, with a tentative D call TRBD1 (6 bases). The CDR3 nucleotides are TGTGCCAGCAGCGGCTTTCAGGGGAACTCCTACGAGCAGTACTTC. Encoded protein: CASSGFQGNSYEQYF.